This T cell receptor beta chain is drawn from a study of a mutant IDH1 vaccine in newly diagnosed glioma. As for the study in general: Once 4-6 weeks had passed after radiotherapy alone, vaccination started, or it started with temozolomide cycles.

Comments on this clone: Its antigen is undetermined.

Time point indicated: week 5, during vaccination. What each vaccine dose contained was 300 ug of mutant IDH1 20-mer peptide, accompanied by topical imiquimod. Germline-derived CDR1 and CDR2 are LGHNA and YSLEER. The CDR3 has 13 residues. V was cut by 1 base and J by 1 base, with 5 bases left in between. Study-wide points: The vaccine induced immune responses, and these occurred in around 93% of patients. With respect to changes in top peripheral T cell clonotypes, pseudoprogression seemed unrelated.

Sequenced by immunoSEQ multiplex PCR; TCRdb stores in-frame clones only, minus some. The data contain 25,000 to 35,000 clones, roughly 90% of them singletons. V usage is TRBV4-3 and J usage is TRBJ2-7, with D hard to call. The source material was PBMCs, sampled from a glioma patient whose treatment included an IDH1 peptide vaccine. The sequence came from a man aged 18-30 years with glioma. DNA of the CDR3: TGCGCCAGCAGCCAAGCCCGTTCCTACGAGCAGTACTTC. Amino acid sequence: CASSQARSYEQYF.